This is a list of T cell receptor beta chains from one sample in a study of T cell repertoires in cytomegalovirus infection. No antigen has been assigned to these receptors. TCRdb processed the reads anew with MiXCR; each CDR3 protein has one entry. Of roughly 860,000 distinct CDR3 sequences listed, less than 35% are singletons. This specimen was cultured CD8+ T cells from PBMCs, taken from culture after CMV antigen stimulation. The receptors originated from a human donor in good health (CMV status not recorded). Some clones in this sample may be carry-over from other donors' samples. The CDR3 runs from the conserved cysteine through the conserved F or W. The order of the fields is clone size, J gene, D gene, V gene, CDR3 protein, CDR3 DNA. The D gene is left open where the match is weak. Clone size is shown for a subset of rows, as once, few, many or a class of expanded clone.

clone_size: .; j_call: TRBJ2-6; d_call: TRBD2; v_call: TRBV6-8; cdr3_aa: CASTSGGSGANVLTF; cdr3_nt: TGTGCCAGCACAAGCGGGGGCTCTGGGGCCAACGTCCTGACTTTC
clone_size: few; j_call: TRBJ2-6; d_call: .; v_call: TRBV18; cdr3_aa: CASSRKGDPDSGANVLTF; cdr3_nt: TGTGCCAGCTCACGCAAGGGGGACCCAGACTCTGGGGCCAACGTCCTGACTTTC
clone_size: few; j_call: TRBJ2-1; d_call: TRBD2; v_call: TRBV20-1; cdr3_aa: CSASWEGGEQFF; cdr3_nt: TGCAGTGCTAGCTGGGAGGGCGGTGAGCAGTTCTTC
clone_size: few; j_call: TRBJ2-1; d_call: .; v_call: TRBV6-2/TRBV6-3; cdr3_aa: CASSLYRSSSYNEQFF; cdr3_nt: TGTGCCAGCAGTCTTTACAGGTCAAGCTCCTACAATGAGCAGTTCTTC
clone_size: few; j_call: TRBJ2-3; d_call: .; v_call: TRBV2; cdr3_aa: CASNDLTDTQYF; cdr3_nt: TGTGCCAGCAACGACCTTACAGATACGCAGTATTTT
clone_size: .; j_call: TRBJ2-2; d_call: .; v_call: TRBV7-6; cdr3_aa: CASSRAFNTGELFF; cdr3_nt: TGTGCTAGCAGCCGGGCCTTCAACACCGGGGAGCTGTTTTTT
clone_size: many; j_call: TRBJ2-5; d_call: TRBD1; v_call: TRBV7-6; cdr3_aa: CASSPRDRVVETQYF; cdr3_nt: TGTGCCAGCAGCCCACGGGACAGGGTGGTCGAGACCCAGTACTTC
clone_size: .; j_call: TRBJ1-2; d_call: .; v_call: TRBV4-3; cdr3_aa: CASSQNADGYYYGYTF; cdr3_nt: TGCGCCAGCAGCCAAAATGCGGACGGATATTACTATGGCTACACCTTC
clone_size: .; j_call: TRBJ1-1; d_call: TRBD1; v_call: TRBV20-1; cdr3_aa: CSARVLDRGAEAFF; cdr3_nt: TGCAGTGCTAGAGTCCTAGACAGGGGAGCTGAAGCTTTCTTT
clone_size: .; j_call: TRBJ2-1; d_call: TRBD2; v_call: TRBV12-3/TRBV12-4; cdr3_aa: CASSLGRGGRDEQFF; cdr3_nt: TGTGCCAGCAGTTTAGGGCGGGGGGGCCGGGATGAGCAGTTCTTC
clone_size: .; j_call: TRBJ1-2; d_call: .; v_call: TRBV10-3; cdr3_aa: CATLGDGYTF; cdr3_nt: TGTGCCACCTTGGGGGACGGCTACACCTTC
clone_size: .; j_call: TRBJ2-1; d_call: .; v_call: TRBV25-1; cdr3_aa: CASSEYFGGYNEQFF; cdr3_nt: TGTGCCAGCAGTGAATACTTTGGAGGATACAATGAGCAGTTCTTC
clone_size: .; j_call: TRBJ2-5; d_call: .; v_call: TRBV19; cdr3_aa: CASTSSAGAGETQYF; cdr3_nt: TGTGCCAGTACATCATCGGCAGGGGCGGGAGAGACCCAGTACTTC
clone_size: few; j_call: TRBJ1-6; d_call: TRBD1; v_call: TRBV7-2; cdr3_aa: CASSLPPGTGYSPLHF; cdr3_nt: TGTGCCAGCAGCTTACCCCCCGGGACAGGGTATTCACCCCTCCACTTT
clone_size: .; j_call: TRBJ1-4; d_call: .; v_call: TRBV6-1; cdr3_aa: CASSEPLTGLNEKLFF; cdr3_nt: TGTGCCAGCAGTGAACCCCTGACAGGACTAAATGAAAAACTGTTTTTT
clone_size: few; j_call: TRBJ1-4; d_call: .; v_call: TRBV7-8; cdr3_aa: CASSANRGRKDEKLFF; cdr3_nt: TGTGCCAGCAGCGCCAATAGGGGGAGAAAGGATGAAAAACTGTTTTTT
clone_size: .; j_call: TRBJ2-5; d_call: .; v_call: TRBV4-2; cdr3_aa: CASSQFPASSETQYF; cdr3_nt: TGTGCCAGCAGCCAGTTCCCCGCTAGCTCCGAGACCCAGTACTTC
clone_size: .; j_call: TRBJ2-3; d_call: .; v_call: TRBV27; cdr3_aa: CASSLLRQQGTDTQYF; cdr3_nt: TGTGCCAGCAGTTTATTAAGACAGCAGGGCACAGATACGCAGTATTTT